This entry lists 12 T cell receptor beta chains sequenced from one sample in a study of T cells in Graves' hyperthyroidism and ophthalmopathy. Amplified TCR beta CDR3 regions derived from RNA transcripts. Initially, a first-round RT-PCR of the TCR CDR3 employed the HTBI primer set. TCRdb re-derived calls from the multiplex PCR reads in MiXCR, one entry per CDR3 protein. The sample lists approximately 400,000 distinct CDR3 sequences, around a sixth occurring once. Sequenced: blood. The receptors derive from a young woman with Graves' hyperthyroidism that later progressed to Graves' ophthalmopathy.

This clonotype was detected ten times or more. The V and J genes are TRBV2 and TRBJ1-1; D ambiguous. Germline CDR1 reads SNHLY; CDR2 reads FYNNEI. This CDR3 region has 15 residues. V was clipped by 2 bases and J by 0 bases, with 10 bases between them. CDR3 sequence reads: CASSESRSMNTEAFF. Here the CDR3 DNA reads TGTGCCAGCAGTGAAAGCCGATCCATGAACACTGAAGCTTTCTTT.

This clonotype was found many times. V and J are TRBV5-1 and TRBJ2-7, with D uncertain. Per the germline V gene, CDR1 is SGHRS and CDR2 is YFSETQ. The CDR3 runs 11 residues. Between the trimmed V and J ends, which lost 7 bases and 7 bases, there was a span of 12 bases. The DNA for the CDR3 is TGCGCCAGCTCCGGATCGCGGGAGCAGTACTTC. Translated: CASSGSREQYF.

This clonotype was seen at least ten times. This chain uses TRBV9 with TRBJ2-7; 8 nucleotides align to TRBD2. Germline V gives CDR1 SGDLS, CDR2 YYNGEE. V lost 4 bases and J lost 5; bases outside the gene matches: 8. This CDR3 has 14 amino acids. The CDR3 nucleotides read TGTGCCAGCAGCCCGGGAGGGCCCTCGCACGAGCAGTACTTC. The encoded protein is CASSPGGPSHEQYF.

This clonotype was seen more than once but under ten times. Here the CDR3 DNA reads TGTGCCAGCAAAAGCCCGACAGCGGGAGGCGCCAATGAGCAGTTCTTC. It yields the protein CASKSPTAGGANEQFF. The gene calls are TRBV6-1 and TRBJ2-1; 9 positions match TRBD2. Germline V CDR1 and CDR2: MNHNS, SASEGT. J lost 6 bases, V lost 7 bases, and 13 bases had no gene match. CDR3 size: 16 residues.

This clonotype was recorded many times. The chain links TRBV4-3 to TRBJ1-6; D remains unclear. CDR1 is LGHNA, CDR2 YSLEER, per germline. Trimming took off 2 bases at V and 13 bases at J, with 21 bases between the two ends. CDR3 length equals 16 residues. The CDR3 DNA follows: TGCGCCAGCAGCCAAAGATGGTTGGAGGGCGTCTTTCCCCTCCACTTT. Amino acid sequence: CASSQRWLEGVFPLHF.

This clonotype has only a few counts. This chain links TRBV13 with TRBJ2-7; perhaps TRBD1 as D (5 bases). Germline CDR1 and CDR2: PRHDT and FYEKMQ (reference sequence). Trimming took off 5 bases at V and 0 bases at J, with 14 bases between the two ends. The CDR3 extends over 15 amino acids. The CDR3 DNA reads TGTGCCAGCAGCCAAGGGGCAGCCAGCTCCTACGAGCAGTACTTC. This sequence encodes CASSQGAASSYEQYF.

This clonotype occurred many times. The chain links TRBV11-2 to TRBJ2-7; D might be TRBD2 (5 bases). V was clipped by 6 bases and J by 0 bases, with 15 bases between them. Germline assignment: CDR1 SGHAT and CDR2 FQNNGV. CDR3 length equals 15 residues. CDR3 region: CASSYQAESSYEQYF. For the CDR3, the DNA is TGTGCCAGCAGTTATCAAGCGGAGAGCTCCTACGAGCAGTACTTC. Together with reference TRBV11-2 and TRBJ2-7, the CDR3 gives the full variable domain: EAGVAQSPRYKIIEKRQSVAFWCNPISGHATLYWYQQILGQGPKLLIQFQNNGVVDDSQLPKDRFSAERLKGVDSTLKIQPAKLEDSAVYLCASSYQAESSYEQYFGPGTRLTVT.

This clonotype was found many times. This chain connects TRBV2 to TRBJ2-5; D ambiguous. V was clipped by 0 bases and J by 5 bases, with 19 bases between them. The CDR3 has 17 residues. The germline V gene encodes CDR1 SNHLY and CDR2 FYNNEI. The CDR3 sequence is CASSEAPKPILGETQYF. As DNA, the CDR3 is TGTGCCAGCAGTGAAGCCCCGAAACCCATTCTAGGGGAGACCCAGTACTTC.

The CDR3 DNA is TGTGCCAGCAGCGTAGTAGGGCTTGGCTACACCTTC. Protein sequence: CASSVVGLGYTF. The rearrangement joins TRBV9 to TRBJ1-2; D remains ambiguous. The CDR3 sequence is 12 residues long. V lost 0 bases and J 7 bases, leaving 7 bases between the germline ends. Per the germline V gene, CDR1 is SGDLS and CDR2 is YYNGEE.

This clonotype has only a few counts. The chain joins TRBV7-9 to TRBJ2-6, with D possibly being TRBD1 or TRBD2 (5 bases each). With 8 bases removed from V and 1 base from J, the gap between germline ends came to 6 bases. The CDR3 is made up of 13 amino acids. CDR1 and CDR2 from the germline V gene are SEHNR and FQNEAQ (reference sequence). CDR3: CASGGSGANVLTF. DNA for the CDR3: TGTGCCAGCGGGGGTTCTGGGGCCAACGTCCTGACTTTC.

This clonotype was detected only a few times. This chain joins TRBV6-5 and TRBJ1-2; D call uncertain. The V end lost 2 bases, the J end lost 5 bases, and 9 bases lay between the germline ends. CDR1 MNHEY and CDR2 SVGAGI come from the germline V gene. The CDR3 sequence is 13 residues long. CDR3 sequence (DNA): TGTGCCAGCAGTTACAGGATGTCATATGGCTACACCTTC. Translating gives CASSYRMSYGYTF.

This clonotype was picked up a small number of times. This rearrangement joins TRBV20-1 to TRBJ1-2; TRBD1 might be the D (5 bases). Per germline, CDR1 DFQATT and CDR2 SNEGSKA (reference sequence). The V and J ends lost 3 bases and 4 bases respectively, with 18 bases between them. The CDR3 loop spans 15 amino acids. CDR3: CSARRPGPEGYGYTF. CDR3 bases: TGCAGTGCTAGGCGACCGGGACCCGAGGGCTATGGCTACACCTTC.